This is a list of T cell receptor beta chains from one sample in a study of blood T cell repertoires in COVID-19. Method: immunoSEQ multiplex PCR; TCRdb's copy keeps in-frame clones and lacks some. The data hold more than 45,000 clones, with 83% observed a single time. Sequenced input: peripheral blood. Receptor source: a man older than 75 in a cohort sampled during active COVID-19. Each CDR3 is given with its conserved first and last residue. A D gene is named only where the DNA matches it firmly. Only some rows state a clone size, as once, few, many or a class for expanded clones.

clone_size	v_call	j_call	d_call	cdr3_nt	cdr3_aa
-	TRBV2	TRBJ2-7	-	TGTGCCAGCAGTGAAAGTCTTCGGGGTGAGCAGTACTTC	CASSESLRGEQYF
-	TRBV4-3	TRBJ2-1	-	TGCGCCAGCAGCCAAGATATGGGGCGTAATGAGCAGTTCTTC	CASSQDMGRNEQFF
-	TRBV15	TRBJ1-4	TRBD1	TGTGCCACCAGCGGCAGGACAGGCTCAACTAATGAAAAACTGTTTTTT	CATSGRTGSTNEKLFF
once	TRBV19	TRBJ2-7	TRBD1	TGTGCCAGTAGTATAGAAGGGGGCCCCGGGACAGCCTACGAGCAGTACTTC	CASSIEGGPGTAYEQYF
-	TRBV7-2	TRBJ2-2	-	TGTGCCAGCAGCCCGACAGGACGGAACACCGGGGAGCTGTTTTTT	CASSPTGRNTGELFF
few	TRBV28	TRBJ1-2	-	TGTGCCAGCAGACCCACAGGGACCTATGGCTACACCTTC	CASRPTGTYGYTF
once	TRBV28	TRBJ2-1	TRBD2	TGTGCCAGCAGTTTGGGGGGGACCCTCAATGAGCAGTTCTTC	CASSLGGTLNEQFF
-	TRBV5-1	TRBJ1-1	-	TGCGCCAGCAGCTTGGGACAGCCGAACACTGAAGCTTTCTTT	CASSLGQPNTEAFF
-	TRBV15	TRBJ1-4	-	TGTGCCACCAGCCGGGACTTTGCCGAAAAACTGTTTTTT	CATSRDFAEKLFF
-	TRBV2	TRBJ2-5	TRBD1	TGTGCCATACCATTTGAAGGGGGACAGGGAAAGACCCAGTACTTC	CAIPFEGGQGKTQYF
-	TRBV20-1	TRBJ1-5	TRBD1	TGCAGTGCTAGTAACAGGGGTGGCAATCAGCCCCAGCATTTT	CSASNRGGNQPQHF
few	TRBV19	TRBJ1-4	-	TGTGCCAGTAGTAGGGCAGCCGATAATGAAAAACTGTTTTTT	CASSRAADNEKLFF
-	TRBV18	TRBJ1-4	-	TGTGCCAGCTCACCAGAGGGCGCGAAACTGTTTTTT	CASSPEGAKLFF
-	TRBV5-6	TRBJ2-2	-	TGTGCCAGCAGAGCAGCAGGCCCCCGCACCGGGGAGCTGTTTTTT	CASRAAGPRTGELFF
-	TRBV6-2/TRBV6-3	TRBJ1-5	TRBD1	TGTGCCAGCAGTTCGGGACAGGGGTATAGCAATCAGCCCCAGCATTTT	CASSSGQGYSNQPQHF
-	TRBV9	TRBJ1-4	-	TGTGCCAGCAGCCCCCGGGGAGACGGAGAGAAACTGTTTTTT	CASSPRGDGEKLFF
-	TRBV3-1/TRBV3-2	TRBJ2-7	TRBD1	TGTGCCAGCAGCCCCGGGACAGACTACGAGCAGTACTTC	CASSPGTDYEQYF
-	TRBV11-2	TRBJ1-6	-	TGTGCCAGCAGCTTATTCGAGGCCTCACCCCTCCACTTT	CASSLFEASPLHF
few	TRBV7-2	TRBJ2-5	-	TGTGCCAGCAGTGCGACCCAGCGGGAGACCCAGTACTTC	CASSATQRETQYF
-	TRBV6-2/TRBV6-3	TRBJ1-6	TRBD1	TGTGCCAGCAGTTACCGGACAGGCAATTCACCCCTCCACTTT	CASSYRTGNSPLHF
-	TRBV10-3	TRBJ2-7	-	TGTGCCATCAGCTATTCCGGGACACCCACCTACGAGCAGTACTTC	CAISYSGTPTYEQYF
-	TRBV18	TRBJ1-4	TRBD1	TGTGCCAGCTCACCAACCGGGACAGGGTGGGAAAAACTGTTTTTT	CASSPTGTGWEKLFF
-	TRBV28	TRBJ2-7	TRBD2	TGTGCCAGCAGTTTGACGGGACTAGCGCGCGAGCAGTACTTC	CASSLTGLAREQYF
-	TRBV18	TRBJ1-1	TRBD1	TGTGCCAGCTCACGTACCGGGACAGTACTGCATGAAGCTTTCTTT	CASSRTGTVLHEAFF
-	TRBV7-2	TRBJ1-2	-	TGTGCCAGCAGCTTAGATATCTCTGGCTACACCTTC	CASSLDISGYTF
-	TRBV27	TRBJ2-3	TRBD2	TGTGCCAGCAGTTCCCCACAGCGGGGAGTCACAGATACGCAGTATTTT	CASSSPQRGVTDTQYF
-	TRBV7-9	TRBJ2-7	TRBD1	TGTGCCAGCAGCCAGGGGCAGGGGGAGCAGCAGTACTTC	CASSQGQGEQQYF
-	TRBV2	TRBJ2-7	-	TGTGCCAGCAGTGATTCTAGCGTTTACGAGCAGTACTTC	CASSDSSVYEQYF
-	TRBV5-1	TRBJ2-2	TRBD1	TGCGCCAGCAGCACCGGACAGGGGATAACCGGGGAGCTGTTTTTT	CASSTGQGITGELFF
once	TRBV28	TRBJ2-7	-	TGTGCCAGCAGTTTGGCGCAGGCCTACGAGCAGTACTTC	CASSLAQAYEQYF
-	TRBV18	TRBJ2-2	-	TGTGCCAGCTCACCAAAGCAGGGCCAGACCGGGGAGCTGTTTTTT	CASSPKQGQTGELFF
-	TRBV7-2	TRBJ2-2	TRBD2	TGTGCCAGCAGCTATACTAGCGGGAGGGCCGCGGGGGAGCTGTTTTTT	CASSYTSGRAAGELFF
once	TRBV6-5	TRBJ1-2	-	TGTGCCAGCAGTTACTCGGGACGGGGGACCTATGGCTACACCTTC	CASSYSGRGTYGYTF
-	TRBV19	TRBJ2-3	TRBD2	TGTGCCAGTAGTAATCAACTAGCGGCTTCTACGGTAGATACGCAGTATTTT	CASSNQLAASTVDTQYF
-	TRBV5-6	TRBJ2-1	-	TGTGCCAGCAGCTTCGGGGGGCGAGATGAGCAGTTCTTC	CASSFGGRDEQFF